The 9 T cell receptor beta chains listed next were all sequenced from one sample in a study of cytomegalovirus exposure and HLA in healthy donors. PCR primers comprised 60 Vbeta and 13 Jbeta primers. The protocol was immunoSEQ multiplex PCR, while the TCRdb copy is restricted to in-frame clones and leaves out a portion. The profile shows 120,000 or so clones, roughly 18% of them singletons. Sequencing was done on a sample of PBMCs. Receptors were obtained from a female donor in good health and CMV-seropositive.

The chain couples TRBV4-1 to TRBJ2-7; possible D gene TRBD1, 5 bases. The CDR3 sequence is 16 residues long. V was clipped by 3 bases and J by 4 bases, with 19 bases between them. Germline V CDR1 and CDR2: MGHRA, YSYEKL. CDR3 bases: TGCGCCAGCAGCCATTTCCTTGGACAAGGGGAATACGAGCAGTACTTC. Residues: CASSHFLGQGEYEQYF.

This chain links TRBV7-3 with TRBJ2-2, with a tentative D call TRBD2 (5 bases). The germline gives CDR1 SGHTA, CDR2 FQGTGA. V was trimmed by 1 base and J by 4 bases, leaving 10 bases between them. CDR3 length: 15 amino acids. The CDR3 is CASSLIGGPTGELFF. DNA for the CDR3: TGTGCCAGCAGCTTAATTGGCGGGCCCACCGGGGAGCTGTTTTTT.

The table lists this clone with a few counts. The genes are TRBV19 and TRBJ1-2; D remains unclear. The CDR3 spans 15 residues. Trimming left V 1 base short and J 0 bases short, with 9 bases between. The germline V gene has CDR1 LNHDA and CDR2 SQIVND (reference sequence). This CDR3 reads CASSIGHSSNYGYTF. DNA of the CDR3: TGTGCCAGTAGTATAGGGCACAGTTCTAACTATGGCTACACCTTC.

The chain couples TRBV2 to TRBJ1-6; D not certain. The CDR3 is made up of 14 amino acids. Germline values: CDR1 SNHLY, CDR2 FYNNEI. Deletions cut 8 bases from V and 10 bases from J, with 18 bases between. The CDR3 bases are TGTGCCAGCGCGAGATCGGGAACTGAATCACCCCTCCACTTT. It yields the protein CASARSGTESPLHF.

This clone was seen only a few times. The chain has TRBV10-3 and TRBJ2-7, with D unclear. The CDR3 extends over 13 amino acids. Trimming removed 2 bases from V and 1 base from J, with 6 bases in between. The V gene's germline CDR1 is ENHRY and CDR2 SYGVKD. CDR3 sequence reads: CAISEGSSYEQYF. CDR3 sequence (DNA): TGTGCCATCAGTGAGGGCAGTTCCTACGAGCAGTACTTC.

The chain is built from TRBV27 and TRBJ1-4, with D perhaps TRBD1 (5 bases). The germline CDR1 and CDR2 sequences are MNHEY and SMNVEV (reference sequence). The CDR3 is 14 amino acids. Trimming left V 3 bases short and J 5 bases short, with 10 bases between. The CDR3 loop reads CASSFVGVNEKLFF. CDR3 sequence (DNA): TGTGCCAGCAGTTTTGTAGGGGTAAATGAAAAACTGTTTTTT.

This clone showed up just a few times. J is TRBJ1-5 and V is TRBV18, with 8 bases matching TRBD1. The junction had 7 bases not matched to a gene; V was cut back by 6 bases and J by 0 bases. CDR3 size: 16 residues. Per the germline V gene, CDR1 is KGHSH and CDR2 is LQKENI. CDR3 nucleotide sequence: TGTGCCAGCTCGCCAACAGGGGGGGATAGCAATCAGCCCCAGCATTTT. As protein: CASSPTGGDSNQPQHF.

This clone was detected a few times. The V gene is TRBV6-1, the J gene TRBJ1-5; D gene uncertain. CDR3 length: 13 amino acids. Deletions cut 5 bases from V and 0 bases from J, with 5 bases between. CDR1 and CDR2 from the germline V gene are MNHNS and SASEGT. The CDR3 region has the DNA TGTGCCAGCAGTCCGTATAGCAATCAGCCCCAGCATTTT. It encodes CASSPYSNQPQHF.

V is TRBV18 and J is TRBJ1-5, with D tentatively TRBD1 (6 bases). The length of the CDR3 is 16 residues. The V end was cut by 3 bases, the J end by 5 bases, with 17 bases between. Germline V gene sequence: CDR1 KGHSH, CDR2 LQKENI. The CDR3: CASSPPGGGRYQPQHF. The CDR3 DNA follows: TGTGCCAGCTCACCTCCGGGGGGCGGGAGATATCAGCCCCAGCATTTT. Supplemented by reference TRBV18 and TRBJ1-5, the full variable domain reads NAGVMQNPRHLVRRRGQEARLRCSPMKGHSHVYWYRQLPEEGLKFMVYLQKENIIDESGMPKERFSAEFPKEGPSILRIQQVVRGDSAAYFCASSPPGGGRYQPQHFGDGTRLSIL.